Listed here is a single TCR beta chain. Its antigen is not identified. Method: immunoSEQ multiplex PCR; TCRdb's copy keeps in-frame clones and lacks some. The sample lists fewer than 45,000 clones, roughly 82% seen once, with 3.2% in the top ten. Sample contribution per patient ranged from 1 to 8, covering pretreatment and on-treatment. The record originates from a study of PD-L1 blockade in urothelial cancer. CDR3 length: 14 residues. CDR1 is SGHRS, CDR2 YFSETQ, per germline. The V end lost 4 bases, the J end lost 2 bases, and 12 bases lay between the germline ends. Overall study results and limits: Where pretreatment blood TCR clonality fell below the median, better survival was predicted.

The sample consisted of PBMCs, taken around atezolizumab (anti-PD-L1) treatment. The clonotype originates from a man between 65 and 79 years old with urothelial cancer. The V and J genes are TRBV5-1 and TRBJ1-1, with D perhaps matching TRBD1 (5 bases). The CDR3 region is CASSGGTANTEAFF. The DNA for the CDR3 is TGCGCCAGCAGCGGAGGGACGGCAAACACTGAAGCTTTCTTT. The full variable domain, completed using reference TRBV5-1 and TRBJ1-1, is KAGVTQTPRYLIKTRGQQVTLSCSPISGHRSVSWYQQTPGQGLQFLFEYFSETQRNKGNFPGRFSGRQFSNSRSEMNVSTLELGDSALYLCASSGGTANTEAFFGQGTRLTVV.